This T cell receptor beta chain is drawn from a study of neurological immune-mediated disorders. This clonotype was seen repeatedly, ten times or more. CDR1 LGHDT and CDR2 YNNKEL come from the germline V gene (reference sequence). The V and J ends lost 1 base and 1 base respectively, with 7 bases between them. CDR3 length: 15 residues. 5'RACE generated cDNA with 10-nucleotide random UMIs. TCRdb reanalysed the 5' RACE reads using MiXCR and keeps one entry per CDR3 protein. The sample shows about 120,000 distinct CDR3 sequences, roughly 3.4% of them seen only once. V usage is TRBV3-1 and J usage is TRBJ2-2; a weak D match, TRBD2 (6 bases). Sequencing was performed on PBMCs. The source of this sequence is a woman aged 25 to 39 with multiple sclerosis. CDR3 coding DNA: TGTGCCAGCAGCCAAGTCGGGGGGAACACCGGGGAGCTGTTTTTT. Its protein is CASSQVGGNTGELFF.